The sequence of this T cell receptor beta chain was determined in a study of T cell responses to AZD1222 COVID-19 vaccine. Study-level points and caveats: Donors were largely white British and mainly female; clonal diversity was possibly underestimated. Only after the peak T cell response were repertoires sampled. Only a handful of AZD1222 recipients, several in all, had baseline seropositivity.

Clones were sequenced by immunoSEQ multiplex PCR, and TCRdb holds only the in-frame ones, with some missing. Among roughly 100,000 clones listed, 84% were seen once. V gave up 6 bases and J gave up 1 base, with 12 bases separating them. The CDR3 is 15 amino acids. Germline CDR1 reads LNHDA; CDR2 reads SQIVND (reference sequence). A note on this clone: Its cognate antigen is unknown.

The material was peripheral blood, obtained on day 0 of AZD1222 vaccination. The sequence came from an adult in good health. The J gene is TRBJ2-2, the V gene TRBV19; D may be TRBD2 (5 bases). CDR3 nucleotides: TGTGCCAGTAGACTAGGGAATTTGAACACCGGGGAGCTGTTTTTT. It encodes CASRLGNLNTGELFF.